These 22 T cell receptor beta chains share one sample of origin, sequenced in a study of a mutant IDH1 vaccine in newly diagnosed glioma. No cognate antigen is known for these TCRs. Repertoires were generated with immunoSEQ multiplex PCR, while TCRdb's copy carries only in-frame clones and drops some. The table shows around 50,000 clones, with 70% to 85% occurring only once. As to time point: week 47, end of study. It was 300 ug of mutant IDH1 20-mer peptide that made up each vaccine dose, given with topical imiquimod. The specimen comprised PBMCs, sampled from a glioma patient whose treatment included an IDH1 peptide vaccine. All receptors come from a woman in her 30s with glioma. Some clones in this sample may be carry-over from other donors' samples.

The CDR3 DNA is TGTGCCTGGAGGGGCAGCGGTCTGGTAGCTTTCTTT. Translating gives CAWRGSGLVAFF. V gene TRBV30 combines with J gene TRBJ1-1; D is uncertain. The CDR3 consists of 12 residues. Trimming stripped 3 bases from V and 10 bases from J, with 15 bases between. Germline V gene sequence: CDR1 GTSNPN, CDR2 SVGIG (reference sequence).

The chain recombines TRBV4-1 with TRBJ1-5; D is uncertain. Germline assignment: CDR1 MGHRA and CDR2 YSYEKL. The length of the CDR3 is 13 residues. Trimming stripped 1 base from V and 5 bases from J, with 6 bases between. CDR3 in amino acids: CASSQGPDQPQHF. Here the CDR3 DNA reads TGCGCCAGCAGCCAAGGACCCGATCAGCCCCAGCATTTT.

This sequence joins TRBV2 and TRBJ2-1, with D possibly TRBD2 on 5 matching bases. Trimming took off 8 bases at V and 7 bases at J, with 15 bases between the two ends. CDR3 length: 13 residues. Germline CDR1 and CDR2: SNHLY and FYNNEI. In DNA form, the CDR3 reads TGTGCCAGCTTACGAGCGGAGAAGAATGAGCAGTTCTTC. This translates into CASLRAEKNEQFF.

The chain joins TRBV6-5 to TRBJ2-5; D may correspond to TRBD1 or TRBD2 (5 bases each). The CDR3 spans 14 residues. The V end lost 4 bases, the J end lost 1 base, and 10 bases lay between the germline ends. Germline-derived CDR1 and CDR2 are MNHEY and SVGAGI. The CDR3 sequence is CASSSGRPQETQYF. As DNA, the CDR3 is TGTGCCAGCAGTTCGGGACGCCCCCAAGAGACCCAGTACTTC.

Concerning this clone: Germline and junction disagree at one end, which may indicate a read error. This chain uses TRBV7-7 with TRBJ2-5; D possibly corresponds to TRBD1 (5 bases). CDR1 and CDR2 from the germline V gene are SSHAT and FNYEAQ (reference sequence). The CDR3 covers 14 residues. This CDR3 reads CASSLGAAQETQYF. CDR3 DNA: TGTGCTAGCAGCTTAGGGGCAGCCCAAGAGACCCAGTACTTC.

The chain has TRBV5-4 and TRBJ2-1, with 8 bases aligning to TRBD1. V was clipped by 0 bases and J by 9 bases; unmatched bases: 5. Germline CDR1 is SGHNT and CDR2 is YYREEE (reference sequence). This CDR3 has 14 amino acids. The CDR3 spells CASSLDRGIGEQFF. The CDR3 DNA reads TGTGCCAGCAGCTTGGACAGGGGGATAGGTGAGCAGTTCTTC.

This chain links TRBV9 with TRBJ2-7; 7 bases match TRBD2. V shed 0 bases and J 3 bases; nucleotides not matched to a gene: 6. Per germline, CDR1 SGDLS and CDR2 YYNGEE. The length of the CDR3 is 15 residues. CDR3 sequence reads: CASSVGAGELYEQYF. The CDR3 DNA reads TGTGCCAGCAGCGTAGGTGCGGGAGAGCTCTACGAGCAGTACTTC.

The gene calls are TRBV9 and TRBJ2-7; D remains unclear. Trimming took 4 bases from V and 0 from J, leaving 8 bases between them. The V gene's germline CDR1 is SGDLS and CDR2 YYNGEE. The CDR3 totals 13 residues. CDR3 coding DNA: TGTGCCAGCAGCTTCCGGGTCTCCTACGAGCAGTACTTC. It translates to CASSFRVSYEQYF.

The chain recombines TRBV5-4 with TRBJ2-7; D possibly corresponds to TRBD2 (5 bases). The CDR3 is 14 residues long. V was shortened by 5 bases and J by 2 bases, with 14 bases between the two germline ends. From germline, CDR1 is SGHNT and CDR2 YYREEE (reference sequence). In nucleotides, the CDR3 is TGTGCCAGCAGTGTTTGGCGGGCAACCTACGAGCAGTACTTC. Translation gives CASSVWRATYEQYF. The full variable domain, in which reference TRBV5-4 and TRBJ2-7 provide the parts outside the CDR3, is ETGVTQSPTHLIKTRGQQVTLRCSSQSGHNTVSWYQQALGQGPQFIFQYYREEENGRGNFPPRFSGLQFPNYSSELNVNALELDDSALYLCASSVWRATYEQYFGPGTRLTVT.

The chain recombines TRBV19 with TRBJ2-2; no reliable D call. CDR1 LNHDA and CDR2 SQIVND come from the germline V gene (reference sequence). Deletions cut 6 bases from V and 1 base from J, with 9 bases between. CDR3 size: 14 residues. The CDR3 DNA reads as TGTGCCAGTAGCCCTATCGAGAACACCGGGGAGCTGTTTTTT. As protein: CASSPIENTGELFF.

The chain is built from TRBV6-5 and TRBJ2-7; D is perhaps TRBD2 (6 bases). CDR3 length: 16 amino acids. Germline V CDR1 and CDR2: MNHEY, SVGAGI. Trimming stripped 4 bases from V and 1 base from J, with 17 bases between. CDR3 in amino acids: CASSLRQLGGSYEQYF. CDR3 DNA: TGTGCCAGCAGTTTACGACAACTGGGGGGATCCTACGAGCAGTACTTC.

This chain connects TRBV5-5 to TRBJ2-7; D not resolved. Germline V gives CDR1 SGHKS, CDR2 YYEKEE (reference sequence). CDR3 length: 16 residues. V dropped 2 bases and J dropped 2 bases, with 17 bases sitting between them. Here the CDR3 reads CASSFPSLGTTYEQYF. For the CDR3, the DNA is TGTGCCAGCAGCTTCCCGTCTCTGGGAACAACCTACGAGCAGTACTTC.

The V gene is TRBV2, the J gene TRBJ1-2, with D hard to call. The CDR3 is 13 amino acids. The ends were cut back, 0 bases at V and 2 bases at J, with 4 bases in the middle. CDR1 and CDR2 from the germline V gene are SNHLY and FYNNEI. CDR3 in DNA: TGTGCCAGCAGTGAAGCGGGGAACTATGGCTACACCTTC. It is translated as CASSEAGNYGYTF.

This clone is a singleton in its sample. CDR3 in amino acids: CASSQIGSGYTDTQYF. Here the CDR3 DNA reads TGTGCCAGCAGCCAGATCGGTAGCGGCTACACAGATACGCAGTATTTT. This sequence joins TRBV14 and TRBJ2-3, with a weak D call TRBD2 (6 bases). The V gene's germline CDR1 is SGHDN and CDR2 FVKESK. Between the trimmed V and J ends, which lost 3 bases and 2 bases, there was a span of 15 bases. The CDR3 sequence is 16 residues long.

CDR3 region: CASTLKGQRNTGELFF. In DNA form, the CDR3 reads TGTGCCAGCACCCTGAAAGGGCAGAGGAACACCGGGGAGCTGTTTTTT. The V and J genes are TRBV7-9 and TRBJ2-2; D is unresolved. Germline loops: CDR1 SEHNR, CDR2 FQNEAQ (reference sequence). V was pared by 7 bases and J by 1 base, with 16 bases between. CDR3 size: 16 residues. The whole variable domain, remainder taken from reference TRBV7-9 and TRBJ2-2, is DTGVSQNPRHKITKRGQNVTFRCDPISEHNRLYWYRQTLGQGPEFLTYFQNEAQLEKSRLLSDRFSAERPKGSFSTLEIQRTEQGDSAMYLCASTLKGQRNTGELFFGEGSRLTVL.

The J gene is TRBJ2-1, the V gene TRBV5-1; TRBD2 matches at 9 bases. Germline V lookup: CDR1 SGHRS, CDR2 YFSETQ. V lost 1 base to trimming and J lost 8 bases; unmatched junction nucleotides: 10. The CDR3 totals 16 residues. As DNA, the CDR3 is TGCGCCAGCAGCTTGCCCCAGCGGGAGGCGGGGGATGAGCAGTTCTTC. Translation: CASSLPQREAGDEQFF.

The rearrangement links TRBV7-2 to TRBJ2-7; no clear D. Trimming left V 5 bases short and J 7 bases short, with 18 bases between. Germline CDR1 SGHTA, CDR2 FQGNSA. There are 14 residues in the CDR3. CDR3 region: CASSRDTVYDEQYF. In DNA, the CDR3 is TGTGCCAGCAGCCGAGACACCGTCTACGATGAGCAGTACTTC.

V is TRBV10-3 and J is TRBJ2-3; D remains ambiguous. V was trimmed by 0 bases and J by 2 bases, leaving 6 bases between them. CDR1 is ENHRY and CDR2 is SYGVKD in the germline V gene. The CDR3 runs 14 residues. As DNA, the CDR3 is TGTGCCATCAGTGAGTCTTCCGCCACAGATACGCAGTATTTT. It translates to CAISESSATDTQYF.

V usage is TRBV19 and J usage is TRBJ2-1; no clear D gene. Germline V gene sequence: CDR1 LNHDA, CDR2 SQIVND (reference sequence). Trimming took off 5 bases at V and 10 bases at J, with 15 bases between the two ends. This CDR3 spans 13 amino acids. In DNA form, the CDR3 reads TGTGCCAGTAGTTCTCCGACCTTGGGGGAGCAGTTCTTC. Its translation: CASSSPTLGEQFF.

The chain links TRBV6-4 to TRBJ2-3, with 9 bases fitting TRBD1. The CDR3 covers 15 residues. Germline V lookup: CDR1 MRHNA, CDR2 SNTAGT. The junction had 6 bases not matched to a gene; V was cut back by 5 bases and J by 3 bases. CDR3 in DNA: TGTGCCAGCAGTTGGAGGGGACAGGGAACAGATACGCAGTATTTT. It encodes CASSWRGQGTDTQYF.

The J gene is TRBJ1-4, the V gene TRBV14; a weak D match, TRBD1 (6 bases). Trimming left V 3 bases short and J 7 bases short, with 12 bases between. Germline CDR1 is SGHDN and CDR2 is FVKESK. This CDR3 spans 14 amino acids. The CDR3 loop reads CASSHRGGGEKLFF. The CDR3 DNA reads TGTGCCAGCAGCCACAGGGGAGGTGGTGAAAAACTGTTTTTT.

The rearrangement uses TRBV5-6 and TRBJ1-5; D is possibly TRBD1 (6 bases). Looked up from germline, CDR1 is SGHDT and CDR2 is YYEEEE. CDR3 length equals 16 residues. The ends were cut back, 0 bases at V and 2 bases at J, with 12 bases in the middle. CDR3 sequence: CASSLGTVRGNQPQHF. Here the CDR3 DNA reads TGTGCCAGCAGCTTGGGGACAGTGCGCGGCAATCAGCCCCAGCATTTT.